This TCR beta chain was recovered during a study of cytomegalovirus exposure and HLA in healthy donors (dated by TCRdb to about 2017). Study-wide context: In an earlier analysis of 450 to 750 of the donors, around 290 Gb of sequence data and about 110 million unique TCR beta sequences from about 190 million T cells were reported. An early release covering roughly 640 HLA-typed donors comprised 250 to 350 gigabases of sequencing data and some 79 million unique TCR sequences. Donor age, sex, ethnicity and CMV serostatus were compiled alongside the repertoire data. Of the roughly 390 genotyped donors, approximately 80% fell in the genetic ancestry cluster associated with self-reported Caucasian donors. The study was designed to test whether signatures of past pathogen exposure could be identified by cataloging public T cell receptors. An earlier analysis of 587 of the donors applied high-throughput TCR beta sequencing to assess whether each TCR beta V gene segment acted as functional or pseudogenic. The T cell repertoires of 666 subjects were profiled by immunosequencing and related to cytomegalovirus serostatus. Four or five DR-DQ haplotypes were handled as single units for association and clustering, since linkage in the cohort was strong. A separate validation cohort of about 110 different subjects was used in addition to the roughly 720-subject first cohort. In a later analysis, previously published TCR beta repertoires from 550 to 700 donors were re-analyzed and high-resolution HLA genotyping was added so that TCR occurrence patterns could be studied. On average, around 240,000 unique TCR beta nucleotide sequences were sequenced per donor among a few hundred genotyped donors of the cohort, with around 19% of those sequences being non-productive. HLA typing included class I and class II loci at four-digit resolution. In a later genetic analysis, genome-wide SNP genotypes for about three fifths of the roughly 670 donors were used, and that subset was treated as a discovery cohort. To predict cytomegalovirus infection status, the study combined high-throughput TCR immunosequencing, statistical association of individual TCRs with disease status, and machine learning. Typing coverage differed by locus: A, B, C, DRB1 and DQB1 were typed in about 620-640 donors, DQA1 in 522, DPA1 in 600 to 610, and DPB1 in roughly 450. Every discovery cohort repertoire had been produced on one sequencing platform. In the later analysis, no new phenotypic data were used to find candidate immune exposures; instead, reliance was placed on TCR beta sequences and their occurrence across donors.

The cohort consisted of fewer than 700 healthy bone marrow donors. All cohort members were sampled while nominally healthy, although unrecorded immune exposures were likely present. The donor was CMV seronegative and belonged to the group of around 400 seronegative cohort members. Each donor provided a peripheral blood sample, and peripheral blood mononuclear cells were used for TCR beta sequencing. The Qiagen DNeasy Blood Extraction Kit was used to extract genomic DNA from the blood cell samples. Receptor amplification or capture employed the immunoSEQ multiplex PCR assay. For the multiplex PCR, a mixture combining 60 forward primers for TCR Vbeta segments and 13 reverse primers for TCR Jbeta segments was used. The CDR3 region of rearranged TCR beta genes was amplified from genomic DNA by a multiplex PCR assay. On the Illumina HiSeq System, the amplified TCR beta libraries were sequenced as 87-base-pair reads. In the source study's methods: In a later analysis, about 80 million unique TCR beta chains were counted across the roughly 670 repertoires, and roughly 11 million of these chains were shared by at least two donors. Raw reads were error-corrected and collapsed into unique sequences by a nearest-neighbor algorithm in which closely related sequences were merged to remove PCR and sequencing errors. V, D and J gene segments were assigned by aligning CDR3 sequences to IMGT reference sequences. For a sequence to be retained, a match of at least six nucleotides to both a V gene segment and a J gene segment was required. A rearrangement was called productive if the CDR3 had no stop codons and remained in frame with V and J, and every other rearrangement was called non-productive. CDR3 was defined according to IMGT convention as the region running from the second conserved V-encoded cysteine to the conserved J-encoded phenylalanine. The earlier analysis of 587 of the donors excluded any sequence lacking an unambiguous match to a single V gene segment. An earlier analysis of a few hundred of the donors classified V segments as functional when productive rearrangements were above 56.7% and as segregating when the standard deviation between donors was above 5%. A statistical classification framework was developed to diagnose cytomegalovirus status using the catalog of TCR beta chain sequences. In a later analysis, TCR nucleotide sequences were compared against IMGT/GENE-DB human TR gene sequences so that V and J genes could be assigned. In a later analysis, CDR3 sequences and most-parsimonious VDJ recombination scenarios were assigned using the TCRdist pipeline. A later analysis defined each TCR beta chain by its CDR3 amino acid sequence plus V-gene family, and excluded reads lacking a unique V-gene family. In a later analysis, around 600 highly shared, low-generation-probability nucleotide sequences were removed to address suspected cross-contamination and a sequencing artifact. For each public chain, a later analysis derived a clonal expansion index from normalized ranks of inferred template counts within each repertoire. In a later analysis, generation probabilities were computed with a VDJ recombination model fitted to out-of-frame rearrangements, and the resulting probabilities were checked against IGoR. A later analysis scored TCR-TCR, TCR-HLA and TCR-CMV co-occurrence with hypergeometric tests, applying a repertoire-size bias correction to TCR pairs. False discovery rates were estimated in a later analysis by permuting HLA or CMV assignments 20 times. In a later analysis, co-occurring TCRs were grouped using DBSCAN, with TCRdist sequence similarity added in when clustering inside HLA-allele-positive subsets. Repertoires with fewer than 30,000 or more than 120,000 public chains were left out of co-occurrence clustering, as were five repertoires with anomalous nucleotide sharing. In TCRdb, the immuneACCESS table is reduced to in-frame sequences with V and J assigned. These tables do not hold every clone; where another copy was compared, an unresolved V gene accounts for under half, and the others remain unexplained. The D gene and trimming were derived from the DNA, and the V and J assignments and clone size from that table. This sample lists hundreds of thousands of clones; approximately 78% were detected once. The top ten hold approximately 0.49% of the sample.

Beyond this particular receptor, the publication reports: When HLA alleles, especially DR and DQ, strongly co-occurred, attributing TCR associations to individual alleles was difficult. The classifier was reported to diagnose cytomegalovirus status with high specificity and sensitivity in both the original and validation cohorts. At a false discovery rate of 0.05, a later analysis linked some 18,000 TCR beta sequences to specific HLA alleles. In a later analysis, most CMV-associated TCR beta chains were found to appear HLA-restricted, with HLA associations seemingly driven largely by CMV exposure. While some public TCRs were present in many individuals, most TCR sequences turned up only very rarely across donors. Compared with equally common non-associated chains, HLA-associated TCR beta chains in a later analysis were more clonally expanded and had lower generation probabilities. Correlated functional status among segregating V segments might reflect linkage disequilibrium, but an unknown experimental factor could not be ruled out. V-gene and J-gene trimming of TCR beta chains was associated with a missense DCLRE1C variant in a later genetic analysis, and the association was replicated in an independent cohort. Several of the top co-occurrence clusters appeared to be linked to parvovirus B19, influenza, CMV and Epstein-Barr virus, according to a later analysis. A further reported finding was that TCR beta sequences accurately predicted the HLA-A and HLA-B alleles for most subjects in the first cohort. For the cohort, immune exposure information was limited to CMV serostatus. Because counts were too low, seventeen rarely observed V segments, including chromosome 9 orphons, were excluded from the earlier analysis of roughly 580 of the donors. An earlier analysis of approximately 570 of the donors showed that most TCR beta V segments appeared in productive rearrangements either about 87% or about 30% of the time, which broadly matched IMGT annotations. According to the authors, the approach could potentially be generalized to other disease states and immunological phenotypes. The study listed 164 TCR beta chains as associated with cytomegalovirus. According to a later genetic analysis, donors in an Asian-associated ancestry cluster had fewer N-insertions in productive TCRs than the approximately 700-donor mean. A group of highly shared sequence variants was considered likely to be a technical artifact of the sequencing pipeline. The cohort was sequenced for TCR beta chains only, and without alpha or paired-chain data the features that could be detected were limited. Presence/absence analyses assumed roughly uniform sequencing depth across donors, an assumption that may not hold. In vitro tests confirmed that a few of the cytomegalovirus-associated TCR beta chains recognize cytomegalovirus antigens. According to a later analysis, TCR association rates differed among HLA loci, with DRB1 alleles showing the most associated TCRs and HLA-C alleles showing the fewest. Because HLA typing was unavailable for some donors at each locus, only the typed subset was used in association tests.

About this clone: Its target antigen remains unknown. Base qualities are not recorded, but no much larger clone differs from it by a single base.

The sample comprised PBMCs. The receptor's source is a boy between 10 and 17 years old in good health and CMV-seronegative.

The sequenced DNA: TGTGCCAGCAGCAAACGGACAGGGACCTTCACAGATACGCAGTATTTT. Its coded protein is CASSKRTGTFTDTQYF. The chain is assembled from TRBV7-2 and TRBJ2-3; 8 junctional bases match TRBD1. From its cysteine to its phenylalanine, the CDR3 spans 16 amino acids. The retained sequence is limited to the CDR3, 48 bases, with the frame set at the first base. Based on the germline V gene, the CDR1 and CDR2 sequences are SGHTA and FQGNSA. From V the trimming removes 5 bases and from J it removes 2 bases, while the gene matches leave 9 bases of the junction unaccounted for.